The clone carrying this TCR beta chain occurred once. Original data processing: The assay estimated nucleated cells by amplifying reference gene primers. The table came from immunoSEQ multiplex PCR; TCRdb's copy has only in-frame clones and leaves some out. That table supplies the V and J calls and clone size; D and trimming were determined from the DNA. The sample lists over 200,000 clones, approximately 86% occurring once. The sample originates from a study of blood T cell repertoires in COVID-19. Study context: Both acute and convalescent COVID-19 samples were obtained from the United States, Italy and Spain. Nucleic acid was either cDNA or gDNA, and it came from T cells, B-cell-depleted T cells, or PBMCs.

There are 15 residues in the CDR3. From germline, CDR1 is LNHDA and CDR2 SQIVND (reference sequence). The junction had 2 bases not matched to a gene; V was cut back by 4 bases and J by 0 bases. The TCR comes from a man in his forties who had recovered from COVID-19. Sequencing was carried out using peripheral blood. The gene calls are TRBV19 and TRBJ1-5, with 8 bases identical to TRBD1. CDR3: CASSTGQGSNQPQHF. In nucleotides, the CDR3 is TGTGCCAGTAGTACCGGACAGGGTAGCAATCAGCCCCAGCATTTT.